Presented here are 24 T cell receptor beta chains from one specimen sequenced in a study of post-analysis software for immune sequencing data. The study's findings and limits: There were five TRBV segments more frequent in patients than controls, and TRBV5-6, TRBV5-1 and TRBV20-1 were among them.

TCR beta libraries were prepared from cDNA with unique molecular identifiers. Each CDR3 protein is one row after TCRdb ran MiXCR on the PCR reads. In the table there are approximately 730,000 distinct CDR3 sequences, roughly 27% of which are singletons. What these receptors recognize is not known. Sequenced material: blood. Source of these receptors: a girl between 10 and 17 years old with multiple sclerosis.

This clonotype was seen a few times. The rearrangement uses TRBV5-1 and TRBJ2-7; possible D gene TRBD1, 6 bases. Trimming shortened V by 1 base and J by 8 bases, and 16 bases separated the two germline ends. This CDR3 has 14 amino acids. Germline V gene data show CDR1 as SGHRS and CDR2 as YFSETQ. This chain's CDR3 is CASSLKTEGTKQYF. CDR3 sequence (DNA): TGCGCCAGCAGCTTGAAGACGGAAGGGACAAAGCAGTACTTC.

The chain is built from TRBV13 and TRBJ1-2; 7 bases agree with TRBD1. This CDR3 has 16 amino acids. V lost 0 bases, J lost 6 bases, and 10 bases stayed unmatched. Germline lookup yields CDR1 PRHDT and CDR2 FYEKMQ (reference sequence). CDR3 coding DNA: TGTGCCAGCAGCTTAGGAGACAGGGCTAACGAGGATGGCTACACCTTC. It translates to CASSLGDRANEDGYTF. The full variable domain, completed using reference TRBV13 and TRBJ1-2, is AAGVIQSPRHLIKEKRETATLKCYPIPRHDTVYWYQQGPGQDPQFLISFYEKMQSDKGSIPDRFSAQQFSDYHSELNMSSLELGDSALYFCASSLGDRANEDGYTFGSGTRLTVV.

The chain carries TRBV7-2 and TRBJ2-1; D gene ambiguous. The ends were cut back, 5 bases at V and 2 bases at J, with 16 bases in the middle. There are 16 residues in the CDR3. Germline V CDR1 and CDR2: SGHTA, FQGNSA. CDR3 nucleotides: TGTGCCAGCAGCATCCGGTCCTCCTCCACCTACAATGAGCAGTTCTTC. Its protein product is CASSIRSSSTYNEQFF.

The chain is built from TRBV4-3 and TRBJ2-1; D may match TRBD1 or TRBD2 (5 bases each). This CDR3 is built from 15 residues. Germline V lookup: CDR1 LGHNA, CDR2 YSLEER. Deletions cut 4 bases from V and 1 base from J, with 11 bases between. CDR3 loop: CASSRRDLSYNEQFF. The DNA for the CDR3 is TGCGCCAGCAGCCGAAGGGACCTATCCTACAATGAGCAGTTCTTC.

In this sample, this clonotype turned up many times. J is TRBJ2-7 and V is TRBV10-3; D may match TRBD1 or TRBD2 (5 bases each). The germline CDR1 and CDR2 sequences are ENHRY and SYGVKD. The CDR3 is made up of 14 amino acids. V was trimmed by 8 bases and J by 2 bases, leaving 16 bases between them. CDR3 DNA sequence: TGTGCCATCCGGGAAACTGACAGAACCTACGAGCAGTACTTC. Its protein product is CAIRETDRTYEQYF.

The chain recombines TRBV20-1 with TRBJ2-7, with D perhaps given as TRBD1 or TRBD2 (5 bases each). CDR3 length: 14 residues. Germline loops: CDR1 DFQATT, CDR2 SNEGSKA (reference sequence). The V end was cut by 6 bases, the J end by 4 bases, with 19 bases between. CDR3 amino acids: CSAPTGTRSYEQYF. The CDR3 nucleotides are TGCAGTGCCCCTACCGGGACCCGATCTTACGAGCAGTACTTC.

In this sample, this clonotype turned up a few times. At one boundary the junction diverges from the germline segment, which might be a read error. The chain is built from TRBV12-3 or TRBV12-4 and TRBJ2-3; D unclear. CDR3 length equals 11 residues. CDR3 in amino acids: CTSSSSDTQYF. CDR3 coding DNA: TGTACCAGCAGTTCATCAGATACGCAGTATTTT.

The CDR3 sequence: CASSQESRAPYEQYF. The CDR3 DNA is TGCGCCAGCAGCCAAGAGAGCAGGGCACCCTACGAGCAGTACTTC. V usage is TRBV4-3 and J usage is TRBJ2-7, with a tentative D call TRBD1 (5 bases). V dropped 0 bases and J dropped 2 bases, with 11 bases sitting between them. The CDR3 has 15 amino acids. Germline V gene data show CDR1 as LGHNA and CDR2 as YSLEER.

There are many counts of this clonotype. This chain joins TRBV6-5 and TRBJ2-1, with TRBD2 matching over 10 bases. V lost 0 bases to trimming and J lost 5 bases; unmatched junction nucleotides: 10. Germline V lookup: CDR1 MNHEY, CDR2 SVGAGI. This CDR3 spans 18 amino acids. As DNA, the CDR3 is TGTGCCAGCAGTTACTCGGCTCTCTTAGCGGGGGGCAACAATGAGCAGTTCTTC. Protein: CASSYSALLAGGNNEQFF.

This clonotype has only a few counts. The chain combines TRBV28 with TRBJ1-2; TRBD1 matches at 9 bases. V shed 7 bases and J 7 bases; nucleotides not matched to a gene: 10. In germline, CDR1 is MDHEN, CDR2 SYDVKM. CDR3 length: 14 residues. Here the CDR3 reads CASKTGTGIFGYTF. In nucleotides, the CDR3 is TGTGCCAGCAAGACCGGGACAGGGATATTTGGCTACACCTTC.

This chain joins TRBV3-1 and TRBJ2-1, with TRBD2 matching 9 bases. Trimming removed 1 base from V and 0 bases from J; junction bases left unmatched: 4. Germline V lookup: CDR1 LGHDT, CDR2 YNNKEL (reference sequence). CDR3 size: 17 residues. CDR3 residues: CASSQGGREGSYNEQFF. CDR3 bases: TGTGCCAGCAGCCAAGGGGGGCGGGAGGGCTCCTACAATGAGCAGTTCTTC.

As for this clonotype: A read error may produce the germline difference seen at one junction end. The rearrangement links TRBV5-1 to TRBJ2-4; 9 bases are shared with TRBD1. The DNA end favors TRBJ2-7, so the J call may be wrong. CDR1 and CDR2 (germline): SGHRS, YFSETQ. CDR3 length: 15 amino acids. The chain's CDR3 is CASGLSGDRVHEQYF. CDR3 bases: TGCGCCAGCGGCTTGTCGGGGGACAGGGTCCACGAGCAGTACTTC.

The chain recombines TRBV25-1 with TRBJ1-6, with D unresolved. V was clipped by 5 bases and J by 6 bases, with 11 bases between them. Germline loops: CDR1 MGHDK, CDR2 SYGVNS. The CDR3 covers 14 residues. CDR3 DNA sequence: TGTGCCAGCAGTCCCGGACGAGGTAATTCACCCCTCCACTTT. This translates into CASSPGRGNSPLHF.

J is TRBJ1-3 and V is TRBV4-3; D unclear. This CDR3 is built from 14 residues. CDR1 and CDR2 (germline): LGHNA, YSLEER. Trimming took 2 bases from V and 2 from J, leaving 7 bases between them. CDR3 in DNA: TGCGCCAGCAGCCAAACGGTTACTGGAAACACCATATATTTT. Translation gives CASSQTVTGNTIYF.

This clonotype turned up a few times. The chain has TRBV28 and TRBJ2-1; 7 bases match TRBD2. CDR1 and CDR2 from the germline V gene are MDHEN and SYDVKM. V shed 2 bases, J shed 10 bases, and the junction held 5 bases outside the gene matches. The CDR3 covers 13 residues. This CDR3 is CASSLREEGEQFF. The DNA for the CDR3 is TGTGCCAGCAGTTTACGGGAGGAAGGGGAGCAGTTCTTC.

The chain combines TRBV24-1 with TRBJ2-1; possibly TRBD1 for D (6 bases). The ends were cut back, 7 bases at V and 6 bases at J, with 15 bases in the middle. This CDR3 is built from 14 residues. Germline V lookup: CDR1 KGHDR, CDR2 SFDVKD. DNA for the CDR3: TGTGCCACCAGGGGGGCAGCGGAGACCAATGAGCAGTTCTTC. It is translated as CATRGAAETNEQFF.

This clonotype was observed many times. V is TRBV29-1 and J is TRBJ2-7, with D unresolved. Trimming removed 4 bases from V and 0 bases from J, with 10 bases in between. The CDR3 has 13 amino acids. The germline CDR1 and CDR2 sequences are SQVTM and ANQGSEA. The CDR3: CSVGSGYSYEQYF. CDR3 in DNA: TGCAGCGTTGGTTCTGGGTACTCCTACGAGCAGTACTTC.

This clonotype was seen only a few times. The rearrangement links TRBV7-9 to TRBJ2-7; D gene ambiguous. This CDR3 has 15 residues. The V gene's germline CDR1 is SEHNR and CDR2 FQNEAQ (reference sequence). V lost 1 base, J lost 2 bases, and 12 bases lay in between. CDR3 residues: CASSLVVGIPYEQYF. CDR3 DNA: TGTGCCAGCAGCTTAGTTGTCGGAATACCCTACGAGCAGTACTTC.

The J gene is TRBJ2-4, the V gene TRBV6-6; the D is unclear. The J call could be wrong; TRBJ2-5 is a better fit for the DNA end. Germline lookup yields CDR1 MNHNY and CDR2 SVGAGI (reference sequence). This CDR3 contains 10 residues. The CDR3 protein is CASRVETQYF. DNA for the CDR3: TGTGCCAGCAGAGTTGAGACCCAGTACTTC.

The chain joins TRBV12-3 or TRBV12-4 to TRBJ2-1; D is ambiguous. This CDR3 spans 15 amino acids. V dropped 3 bases and J dropped 9 bases, with 18 bases sitting between them. The DNA of the CDR3 is TGTGCCAGCAGTTTGAGTCCGAACGTCGGCGGTGAGCAGTTCTTC. Protein product: CASSLSPNVGGEQFF.

For this clonotype: The junction and the germline gene differ at one end; a read error may be behind it. This chain links TRBV7-9 with TRBJ2-3; weak D call: TRBD1 (5 bases). CDR1 SEHNR and CDR2 FQNEAQ come from the germline V gene (reference sequence). CDR3 length: 15 amino acids. This chain's CDR3 is CANSYALSGRGTQYF. The DNA of the CDR3 is TGTGCCAACAGCTATGCCCTGTCCGGTAGGGGTACGCAGTATTTT.

This chain uses TRBV12-3 or TRBV12-4 with TRBJ2-1, with unresolved D. The CDR3 covers 13 residues. V gave up 6 bases and J gave up 10 bases, with 16 bases separating them. CDR3 DNA sequence: TGTGCCAGCAGGGGTGCACTTACGGGCGAGCAGTTCTTC. Protein product: CASRGALTGEQFF.

The rearrangement links TRBV27 to TRBJ2-1; TRBD1 matches at 9 bases. Per the germline V gene, CDR1 is MNHEY and CDR2 is SMNVEV (reference sequence). With V trimmed by 4 bases and J by 9 bases, 16 bases remained unmatched. The CDR3 runs 17 residues. The CDR3 DNA sequence: TGTGCCAGCAGTTCTATTGGGACAGGGCCCTTACGAGGTGAGCAGTTCTTC. It codes for CASSSIGTGPLRGEQFF.

This clonotype has more than one count but fewer than ten. This sequence joins TRBV7-9 and TRBJ1-4, with TRBD1 identical over 11 bases. CDR1 SEHNR and CDR2 FQNEAQ come from the germline V gene (reference sequence). This CDR3 has 16 residues. V dropped 0 bases and J dropped 6; count of bases not matched to a gene: 3. CDR3: CASSLAPGQGDEKLFF. CDR3 sequence (DNA): TGTGCCAGCAGCTTAGCTCCGGGACAGGGGGATGAAAAACTGTTTTTT. The entire variable domain, with the rest obtained from reference TRBV7-9 and TRBJ1-4, is as follows: DTGVSQNPRHKITKRGQNVTFRCDPISEHNRLYWYRQTLGQGPEFLTYFQNEAQLEKSRLLSDRFSAERPKGSFSTLEIQRTEQGDSAMYLCASSLAPGQGDEKLFFGSGTQLSVL.